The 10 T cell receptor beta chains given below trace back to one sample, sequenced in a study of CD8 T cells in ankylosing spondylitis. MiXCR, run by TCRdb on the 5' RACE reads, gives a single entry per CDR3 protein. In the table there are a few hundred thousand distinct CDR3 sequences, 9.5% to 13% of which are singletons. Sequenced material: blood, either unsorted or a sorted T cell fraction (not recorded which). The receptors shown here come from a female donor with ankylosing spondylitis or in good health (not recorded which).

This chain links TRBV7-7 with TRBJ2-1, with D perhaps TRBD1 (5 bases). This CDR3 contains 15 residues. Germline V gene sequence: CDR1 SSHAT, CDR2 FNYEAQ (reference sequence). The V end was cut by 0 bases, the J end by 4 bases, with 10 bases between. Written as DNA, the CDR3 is TGTGCCAGCAGCTTAGCCCCTACAGGATACAATGAGCAGTTCTTC. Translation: CASSLAPTGYNEQFF.

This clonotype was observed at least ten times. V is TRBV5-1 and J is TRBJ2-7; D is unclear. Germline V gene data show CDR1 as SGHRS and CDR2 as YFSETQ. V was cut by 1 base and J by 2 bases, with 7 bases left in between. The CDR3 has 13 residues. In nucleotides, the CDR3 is TGCGCCAGCAGCTTGATGGAGACCTACGAGCAGTACTTC. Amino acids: CASSLMETYEQYF.

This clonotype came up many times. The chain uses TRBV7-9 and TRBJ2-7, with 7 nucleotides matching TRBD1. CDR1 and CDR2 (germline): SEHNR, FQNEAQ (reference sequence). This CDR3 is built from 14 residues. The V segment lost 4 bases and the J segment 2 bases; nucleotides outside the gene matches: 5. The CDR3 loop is CASSSQTGTYEQYF. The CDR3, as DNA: TGTGCCAGCAGCTCACAGACAGGGACCTACGAGCAGTACTTC.

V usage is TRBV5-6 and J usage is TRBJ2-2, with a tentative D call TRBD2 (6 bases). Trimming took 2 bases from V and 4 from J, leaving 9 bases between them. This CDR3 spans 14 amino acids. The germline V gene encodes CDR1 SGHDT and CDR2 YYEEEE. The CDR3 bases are TGTGCCAGCAGCTTACCGGGAGCCACCGGGGAGCTGTTTTTT. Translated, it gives CASSLPGATGELFF. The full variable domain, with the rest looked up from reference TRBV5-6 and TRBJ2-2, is DAGVTQSPTHLIKTRGQQVTLRCSPKSGHDTVSWYQQALGQGPQFIFQYYEEEERQRGNFPDRFSGHQFPNYSSELNVNALLLGDSALYLCASSLPGATGELFFGEGSRLTVL.

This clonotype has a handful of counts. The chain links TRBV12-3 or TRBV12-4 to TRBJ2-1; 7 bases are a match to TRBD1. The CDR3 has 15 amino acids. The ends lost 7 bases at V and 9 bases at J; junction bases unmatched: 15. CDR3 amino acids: CASTPRGLGRSEQFF. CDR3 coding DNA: TGTGCCAGCACTCCAAGGGGGCTAGGAAGGAGTGAGCAGTTCTTC.

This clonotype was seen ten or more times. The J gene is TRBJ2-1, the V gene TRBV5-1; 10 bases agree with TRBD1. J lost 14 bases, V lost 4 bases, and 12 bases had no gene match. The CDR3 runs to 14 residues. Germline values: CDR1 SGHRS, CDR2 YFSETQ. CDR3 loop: CASSRDRGNEVEFF. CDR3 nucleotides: TGCGCCAGCAGCCGGGACAGGGGAAATGAGGTTGAGTTCTTC.

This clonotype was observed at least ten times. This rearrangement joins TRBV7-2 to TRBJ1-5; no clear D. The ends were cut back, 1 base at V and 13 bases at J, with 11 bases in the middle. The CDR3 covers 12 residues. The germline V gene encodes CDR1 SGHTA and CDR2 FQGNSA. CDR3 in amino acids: CASSLDDGSQHF. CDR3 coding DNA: TGTGCCAGCAGCTTAGATGACGGCTCACAGCATTTT.

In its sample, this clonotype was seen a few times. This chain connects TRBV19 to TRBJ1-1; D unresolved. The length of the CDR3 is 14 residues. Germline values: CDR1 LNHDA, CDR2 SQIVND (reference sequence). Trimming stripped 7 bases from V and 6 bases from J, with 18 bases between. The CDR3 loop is CASTNDLRLSEAFF. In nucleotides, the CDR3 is TGTGCCAGTACCAACGACCTAAGGCTATCTGAAGCTTTCTTT.

The CDR3 region is CASKGTSNQPQHF. The CDR3 nucleotides are TGTGCCAGTAAAGGGACAAGCAATCAGCCCCAGCATTTT. The genes are TRBV6-1 and TRBJ1-5; a possible D gene is TRBD1 (6 bases). The CDR3 sequence is 13 residues long. V shed 9 bases and J shed 1 base, with 10 bases lying between them. Germline assignment: CDR1 MNHNS and CDR2 SASEGT.

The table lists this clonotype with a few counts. This CDR3 is CASTPQASGLSNEQFF. The CDR3 region has the DNA TGTGCCAGCACTCCTCAGGCTAGCGGCCTCTCCAATGAGCAGTTCTTC. V gene TRBV12-3 or TRBV12-4 combines with J gene TRBJ2-1; TRBD2 aligns across 7 bases. The CDR3 loop spans 16 amino acids. V gave up 7 bases and J gave up 6 bases; unmatched junction bases: 15.